This TCR beta chain was found in a study of cytomegalovirus exposure and HLA in healthy donors. Data came from immunoSEQ multiplex PCR; TCRdb stores just in-frame clones and leaves some out. There are roughly 70,000 clones in the sample; roughly 96% occur only once, and over 2% lies in the top ten. The specimen sequenced was PBMCs. The TCR originated in a man between 18 and 29 years old in good health and CMV-seronegative.

This chain's CDR3 is CASSLSRDYQGSLNIQYF. The DNA for the CDR3 is TGCGCCAGCAGCTTGTCCCGGGACTACCAAGGGAGTTTAAACATTCAGTACTTC. The rearrangement links TRBV5-1 to TRBJ2-4; 7 bases fit TRBD2. There are 18 residues in the CDR3. CDR1 SGHRS and CDR2 YFSETQ come from the germline V gene. The J segment lost 6 bases and the V segment lost 1 base, leaving 16 bases of the junction unmatched.